The 32 T cell receptor beta chains reported below all come from one sample, sequenced in a study of early T cells in non-severe SARS-CoV-2 infection. TCRdb reanalysed the 5' RACE reads using MiXCR and keeps one entry per CDR3 protein. Of about 39,000 distinct CDR3 sequences listed, roughly 4.2% were seen once; the top ten hold less than 4%. Sequencing input: whole blood. The receptors originated from an adult who was a healthcare worker with PCR-confirmed SARS-CoV-2 infection or an uninfected control (not recorded which).

The rearrangement joins TRBV11-3 to TRBJ2-1; D is perhaps TRBD1 or TRBD2 (5 bases each). This CDR3 spans 15 amino acids. Looked up from germline, CDR1 is SGHNT and CDR2 is YENEEA. The V end was cut by 6 bases, the J end by 4 bases, with 16 bases between. The CDR3 region has the DNA TGTGCCAGCAGACCAACTTGGGACGAGTACAATGAGCAGTTCTTC. Its protein product is CASRPTWDEYNEQFF.

This clonotype was observed many times. The J gene is TRBJ1-2, the V gene TRBV12-3 or TRBV12-4; D is ambiguous. The CDR3 covers 12 residues. Between the trimmed V and J ends, which lost 6 bases and 3 bases, there was a span of 8 bases. The CDR3 coding sequence is TGTGCCAGCAGATCGGGGTACTATGGCTACACCTTC. Its protein is CASRSGYYGYTF.

In this sample, this clonotype turned up many times. V usage is TRBV20-1 and J usage is TRBJ2-7; 11 positions agree with TRBD2. This CDR3 region has 14 residues. Germline values: CDR1 DFQATT, CDR2 SNEGSKA (reference sequence). The ends lost 5 bases at V and 3 bases at J; junction bases unmatched: 6. The CDR3 here is CSAEGLAGIYEQYF. The CDR3 nucleotides are TGCAGTGCTGAAGGACTAGCGGGTATCTACGAGCAGTACTTC.

There are a few counts of this clonotype. The chain has TRBV5-4 and TRBJ1-6; 8 bases are shared with TRBD1. Per germline, CDR1 SGHNT and CDR2 YYREEE (reference sequence). This CDR3 is 16 amino acids long. The V gene end was trimmed by 0 bases and the J gene end by 7 bases; junction bases not matched to a gene: 6. CDR3 sequence reads: CASSLAAGQVNSPLHF. As DNA, the CDR3 is TGTGCCAGCAGCTTGGCCGCGGGACAGGTGAATTCACCCCTCCACTTT.

Many counts were recorded for this clonotype. This sequence joins TRBV3-1 and TRBJ1-5, with D uncertain. The germline gives CDR1 LGHDT, CDR2 YNNKEL (reference sequence). V lost 0 bases and J 6 bases, leaving 6 bases between the germline ends. The CDR3 has 13 residues. The CDR3 DNA is TGTGCCAGCAGCCAAGATATTCGTCAGCCCCAGCATTTT. This sequence encodes CASSQDIRQPQHF.

There are many counts of this clonotype. The chain uses TRBV6-5 and TRBJ2-7, with 9 positions matching TRBD1. The CDR3 contains 16 residues. Germline-derived CDR1 and CDR2 are MNHEY and SVGAGI. After removal of 6 bases from V and 5 bases from J, the junction contained 14 bases not matched to a gene. The CDR3 coding sequence is TGTGCCAGCAGAGCTCGCCGGGACAGGGTAGTCCACGAGCAGTACTTC. It yields the protein CASRARRDRVVHEQYF.

This clonotype showed up many times. The rearrangement links TRBV13 to TRBJ2-3; TRBD2 matches at 12 bases. CDR1 and CDR2 (germline): PRHDT, FYEKMQ (reference sequence). After removal of 4 bases from V and 4 bases from J, the junction contained 6 bases not matched to a gene. The CDR3 contains 16 residues. The CDR3 coding sequence is TGTGCCAGCAGCTCACGGACTAGCGGGGTGTCAGATACGCAGTATTTT. It yields the protein CASSSRTSGVSDTQYF.

This clonotype was detected only a few times. Written as DNA, the CDR3 is TGTGCCAGCAGCTTAGCCCCAGCCAGCACAGATACGCAGTATTTT. This encodes CASSLAPASTDTQYF. The rearrangement uses TRBV7-2 and TRBJ2-3; D is unresolved. V was clipped by 0 bases and J by 0 bases, with 7 bases between them. This CDR3 spans 15 amino acids. Per germline, CDR1 SGHTA and CDR2 FQGNSA.

This clonotype was seen repeatedly, ten times or more. The chain employs TRBV7-3 and TRBJ2-1, with a possible D match to TRBD2 (6 bases). Trimming took 5 bases from V and 10 from J, leaving 18 bases between them. The germline gives CDR1 SGHTA, CDR2 FQGTGA. The CDR3 is 14 residues long. This CDR3 reads CASSPPGRDREQFF. In DNA form, the CDR3 reads TGTGCCAGCAGCCCCCCGGGGCGGGATCGGGAGCAGTTCTTC.

The table lists this clonotype with many counts. The chain combines TRBV20-1 with TRBJ1-5, with 12 bases matching TRBD1. From germline, CDR1 is DFQATT and CDR2 SNEGSKA (reference sequence). The CDR3 runs 18 residues. Germline trimming cut 0 bases from V and 0 bases from J; bases unmatched to any gene: 6. The CDR3 region has the DNA TGCAGTGCTAGAGACCGGGACAGGGGGCTTAATAGCAATCAGCCCCAGCATTTT. Residues: CSARDRDRGLNSNQPQHF.

This clonotype was detected many times. CDR3: CASSLPPRASGERNEQFF. As DNA, the CDR3 is TGCGCCAGCAGCTTGCCCCCCCGGGCTAGCGGAGAACGGAATGAGCAGTTCTTC. The chain uses TRBV5-1 and TRBJ2-1; TRBD2 aligns across 7 bases. After removal of 1 base from V and 7 bases from J, the junction contained 17 bases not matched to a gene. This CDR3 has 18 residues. The germline V gene encodes CDR1 SGHRS and CDR2 YFSETQ.

This clonotype was detected ten times or more. The chain combines TRBV5-1 with TRBJ2-6, with D hard to call. V was pared by 4 bases and J by 0 bases, with 14 bases between. The CDR3 has 17 residues. Per the germline V gene, CDR1 is SGHRS and CDR2 is YFSETQ. The DNA for the CDR3 is TGCGCCAGCAGCCAATACGGACGGAGCTCTGGGGCCAACGTCCTGACTTTC. It is translated as CASSQYGRSSGANVLTF.

This clonotype has a count of ten or more. CDR3 sequence: CASSPGGGAQNTEAFF. CDR3 in DNA: TGTGCCAGCAGCCCTGGGGGGGGGGCCCAGAACACTGAAGCTTTCTTT. The chain recombines TRBV6-1 with TRBJ1-1, with D perhaps matching TRBD1 (6 bases). Trimming removed 6 bases at V and 1 base at J, with 18 bases between. CDR3 length: 16 amino acids. Per the germline V gene, CDR1 is MNHNS and CDR2 is SASEGT.

The chain links TRBV7-9 to TRBJ2-7, with D unresolved. Germline V gives CDR1 SEHNR, CDR2 FQNEAQ (reference sequence). The CDR3 spans 13 residues. V was clipped by 5 bases and J by 1 base, with 9 bases between them. Written as DNA, the CDR3 is TGTGCCAGCAGCCCCCCCGGGTCCTACGAGCAGTACTTC. Translated, it gives CASSPPGSYEQYF.

This clonotype showed up many times. This chain uses TRBV29-1 with TRBJ2-5, with D tentatively TRBD2 (5 bases). Germline CDR1 is SQVTM and CDR2 is ANQGSEA. V gave up 4 bases and J gave up 2 bases, with 8 bases separating them. There are 12 residues in the CDR3. Here the CDR3 reads CSVGTGQETQYF. The CDR3 region has the DNA TGCAGCGTTGGGACGGGACAAGAGACCCAGTACTTC.

This clonotype was seen many times. The V and J genes are TRBV30 and TRBJ1-2, with unresolved D. V dropped 4 bases and J dropped 5 bases, with 20 bases sitting between them. Germline lookup yields CDR1 GTSNPN and CDR2 SVGIG (reference sequence). This CDR3 spans 15 amino acids. The CDR3 reads CAWMNLYRQLYGYTF. CDR3 nucleotides: TGTGCCTGGATGAATTTATATCGGCAGCTGTATGGCTACACCTTC.

This clonotype was seen repeatedly, ten times or more. The chain employs TRBV20-1 and TRBJ2-1, with TRBD2 matching over 10 bases. The CDR3 is made up of 17 amino acids. The J segment lost 1 base and the V segment lost 7 bases, leaving 13 bases of the junction unmatched. CDR1 DFQATT and CDR2 SNEGSKA come from the germline V gene (reference sequence). The CDR3 region has the DNA TGCAGTGTCCAGGGGGGAAGCGGGAGGGGATCCTACAATGAGCAGTTCTTC. It translates to CSVQGGSGRGSYNEQFF.

This clonotype was picked up many times. J is TRBJ1-4 and V is TRBV5-1; the D is unclear. The CDR3 totals 14 residues. Trimming cost V 2 bases and J 5 bases, with 10 bases left between them. Per germline, CDR1 SGHRS and CDR2 YFSETQ. The CDR3: CASSLGFSNEKLFF. CDR3 coding DNA: TGCGCCAGCAGCTTAGGATTCTCCAATGAAAAACTGTTTTTT.

At least ten counts were recorded for this clonotype. J is TRBJ2-2 and V is TRBV20-1; D remains unclear. CDR1 DFQATT and CDR2 SNEGSKA come from the germline V gene (reference sequence). Trimming cost V 0 bases and J 2 bases, with 10 bases left between them. The CDR3 is 15 residues long. CDR3 sequence (DNA): TGCAGTGCTAGAGATGGGCAGGTTAACACCGGGGAGCTGTTTTTT. This gives the protein CSARDGQVNTGELFF.

The chain combines TRBV7-8 with TRBJ1-6; 11 bases are shared with TRBD1. Germline V gene lookup returns CDR1 SGHVS and CDR2 FQNEAQ. J was trimmed by 7 bases and V by 2 bases; bases with no gene match: 4. CDR3 length: 16 residues. CDR3 protein: CASSLLRDRGNSPLHF. As DNA, the CDR3 is TGTGCCAGCAGCTTACTCCGGGACAGGGGGAATTCACCCCTCCACTTT.

This clonotype occurred many times. The chain combines TRBV11-2 with TRBJ2-2, with 9 positions matching TRBD2. This CDR3 has 15 amino acids. The V and J ends lost 2 bases and 6 bases, in that order; junction bases with no gene match: 4. Germline lookup yields CDR1 SGHAT and CDR2 FQNNGV. The CDR3 here is CASSLSSGVAGELFF. DNA for the CDR3: TGTGCCAGCAGCTTATCTAGCGGGGTTGCCGGGGAGCTGTTTTTT.

The rearrangement links TRBV6-1 to TRBJ1-1, with TRBD1 as a possible D gene (6 bases). The V and J ends lost 7 bases and 1 base respectively, with 16 bases between them. This CDR3 contains 15 residues. From germline, CDR1 is MNHNS and CDR2 SASEGT. CDR3 residues: CASTLRTETNTEAFF. The DNA of the CDR3 is TGTGCCAGCACCCTCCGGACAGAGACGAACACTGAAGCTTTCTTT.

This clonotype was detected only a few times. The chain uses TRBV6-5 and TRBJ2-7; 7 nucleotides agree with TRBD1. The CDR3 covers 15 residues. Germline loops: CDR1 MNHEY, CDR2 SVGAGI. J gave up 0 bases and V 6 bases, and 8 bases lay outside the gene matches. The CDR3, as DNA: TGTGCCAGCAGGTCGGGACAGTTCAGCTCCTACGAGCAGTACTTC. Translating gives CASRSGQFSSYEQYF.

This clonotype has a count of ten or more. CDR3 residues: CSVGIGNYGYTF. CDR3 bases: TGCAGCGTTGGCATAGGGAACTATGGCTACACCTTC. The genes are TRBV29-1 and TRBJ1-2; D call uncertain. Germline values: CDR1 SQVTM, CDR2 ANQGSEA. The V end was cut by 4 bases, the J end by 2 bases, with 8 bases between. The CDR3 loop spans 12 amino acids.

DNA for the CDR3: TGTGCCAGTAGAGGTAACGCTGCCTACGAGCAGTACTTC. This encodes CASRGNAAYEQYF. This sequence joins TRBV19 and TRBJ2-7; no firm D call. Germline V CDR1 and CDR2: LNHDA, SQIVND (reference sequence). V was cut by 6 bases and J by 2 bases, with 11 bases left in between. CDR3 length: 13 residues.

This clonotype has a count of ten or more. The rearrangement uses TRBV7-8 and TRBJ2-3, with D perhaps TRBD2 (6 bases). The germline CDR1 and CDR2 sequences are SGHVS and FQNEAQ. The CDR3 has 16 residues. The V gene lost 1 base and the J gene lost 1 base, with 12 bases spanning the gap. CDR3 residues: CASSLETGGGTDTQYF. DNA for the CDR3: TGTGCCAGCAGCTTAGAAACCGGCGGGGGCACAGATACGCAGTATTTT. The full variable domain, rest sourced from reference TRBV7-8 and TRBJ2-3, is GAGVSQSPRYKVAKRGQDVALRCDPISGHVSLFWYQQALGQGPEFLTYFQNEAQLDKSGLPSDRFFAERPEGSVSTLKIQRTQQEDSAVYLCASSLETGGGTDTQYFGPGTRLTVL.

There are many counts of this clonotype. The V and J genes are TRBV5-1 and TRBJ2-7; D gene uncertain. Germline V lookup: CDR1 SGHRS, CDR2 YFSETQ. The CDR3 loop spans 12 amino acids. V was pared by 0 bases and J by 4 bases, with 5 bases between. CDR3 nucleotides: TGCGCCAGCAGCTTGGAGCGATACGAGCAGTACTTC. Translated, it gives CASSLERYEQYF. Looking up the rest from reference TRBV5-1 and TRBJ2-7 gives the full variable domain: KAGVTQTPRYLIKTRGQQVTLSCSPISGHRSVSWYQQTPGQGLQFLFEYFSETQRNKGNFPGRFSGRQFSNSRSEMNVSTLELGDSALYLCASSLERYEQYFGPGTRLTVT.

In this sample, this clonotype turned up many times. J is TRBJ2-1 and V is TRBV9, with D possibly TRBD2 on 7 matching bases. The germline V and J ends were trimmed by 3 bases and 2 bases, with 12 bases remaining between them. The CDR3 totals 15 residues. The germline V gene has CDR1 SGDLS and CDR2 YYNGEE. CDR3 loop: CASSERDTAYNEQFF. The CDR3 DNA sequence: TGTGCCAGCAGCGAGCGGGACACCGCCTACAATGAGCAGTTCTTC.

This clonotype was detected many times. This rearrangement joins TRBV7-2 to TRBJ2-1; D uncertain. Trimming removed 2 bases from V and 3 bases from J, with 11 bases in between. Germline CDR1 SGHTA, CDR2 FQGNSA. This CDR3 contains 15 residues. The CDR3 region has the DNA TGTGCCAGCAGCTTAATCTTCGACCGCTACAATGAGCAGTTCTTC. Its translation is CASSLIFDRYNEQFF.

This clonotype was observed many times. The V and J genes are TRBV12-3 or TRBV12-4 and TRBJ2-6, with D perhaps being TRBD1 or TRBD2 (6 bases each). The CDR3 covers 19 residues. Trimming shortened V by 8 bases and J by 0 bases, and 23 bases separated the two germline ends. CDR3 region: CASSGLRGPLSSGANVLTF. The CDR3 DNA reads TGTGCCAGCTCCGGCCTCCGGGGGCCCCTTAGCTCTGGGGCCAACGTCCTGACTTTC.

A few counts support this clonotype. The V gene is TRBV6-1, the J gene TRBJ2-5, with a possible D match to TRBD1 (6 bases). V lost 4 bases, J lost 1 base, and 13 bases lay in between. The germline V gene encodes CDR1 MNHNS and CDR2 SASEGT. The CDR3 has 15 residues. The DNA of the CDR3 is TGTGCCAGCAGTGTAGGACAGATTAGCCAAGAGACCCAGTACTTC. It yields the protein CASSVGQISQETQYF.

At least ten counts were recorded for this clonotype. The chain links TRBV5-4 to TRBJ2-7; 9 nucleotides agree with TRBD2. The CDR3 extends over 16 amino acids. V lost 4 bases and J lost 3; bases outside the gene matches: 11. The germline gives CDR1 SGHNT, CDR2 YYREEE (reference sequence). The CDR3 loop is CASSLPGAGGFYEQYF. CDR3 nucleotide sequence: TGTGCCAGCAGCCTACCGGGAGCGGGGGGATTCTACGAGCAGTACTTC.